Listed below are T cell receptor beta chains from one sample, sequenced in a study of blood T cells in healthy people across ages. TCRdb re-analysed the 5' RACE reads in MiXCR, keeping a single row per CDR3 protein. The sample has about 2 million distinct CDR3 sequences, 49% seen once; the top ten hold 2% to 2.5%. Material: blood. All receptors derive from a woman between 35 and 50 years old in good health. Both conserved end residues are part of each CDR3. Each record gives: V gene, J gene, CDR3 protein.

v_gene: TRBV4-2; j_gene: TRBJ1-1; CDR3aa: CASGQGITGGRTEAFF
v_gene: TRBV7-2; j_gene: TRBJ2-5; CDR3aa: CASSPVGETQYF
v_gene: TRBV20-1; j_gene: TRBJ2-1; CDR3aa: CSARKEGIYNEQFF
v_gene: TRBV6-6; j_gene: TRBJ2-5; CDR3aa: CASAAIKETQYF
v_gene: TRBV12-5; j_gene: TRBJ2-3; CDR3aa: CASGKDRTTDTQYF
v_gene: TRBV7-2; j_gene: TRBJ2-1; CDR3aa: CASSLVSGVGPTEQFF
v_gene: TRBV5-1; j_gene: TRBJ2-1; CDR3aa: CASSWTGLLSYNEQFF
v_gene: TRBV11-2; j_gene: TRBJ2-6; CDR3aa: CASSLTSWANVLTF
v_gene: TRBV5-1; j_gene: TRBJ2-7; CDR3aa: CASSRTESGEQYF
v_gene: TRBV15; j_gene: TRBJ2-5; CDR3aa: CATSDPSGGLKTQYF
v_gene: TRBV10-3; j_gene: TRBJ2-3; CDR3aa: CAIKYPGLAGASNTVTQYF
v_gene: TRBV7-2; j_gene: TRBJ2-3; CDR3aa: CASSHTGEDTQYF
v_gene: TRBV5-1; j_gene: TRBJ2-3; CDR3aa: CASSGLAGGAADTQYF
v_gene: TRBV21-1; j_gene: TRBJ2-3; CDR3aa: CASSKGDLTDTQYF
v_gene: TRBV25-1; j_gene: TRBJ2-1; CDR3aa: CASSEWGRDEQFF
v_gene: TRBV5-1; j_gene: TRBJ2-5; CDR3aa: CASSRSGDRGHGQYF
v_gene: TRBV6-6; j_gene: TRBJ1-4; CDR3aa: CASRASSDEKLFF
v_gene: TRBV28; j_gene: TRBJ2-1; CDR3aa: CASGGGQVQQFF
v_gene: TRBV4-3; j_gene: TRBJ2-3; CDR3aa: CASSHDLGLAVTDTQYF
v_gene: TRBV18; j_gene: TRBJ1-1; CDR3aa: CASSPLGFQNTEAFF
v_gene: TRBV20-1; j_gene: TRBJ1-1; CDR3aa: CSAREGSMNTEAFF
v_gene: TRBV11-1; j_gene: TRBJ2-7; CDR3aa: CASSPGVLSSYEQYF
v_gene: TRBV7-3; j_gene: TRBJ2-1; CDR3aa: CASSSGQGKQFF
v_gene: TRBV9; j_gene: TRBJ2-1; CDR3aa: CASSVADHSYNEQFF
v_gene: TRBV11-2; j_gene: TRBJ2-3; CDR3aa: CASSPGVKNTQYF
v_gene: TRBV20-1; j_gene: TRBJ2-7; CDR3aa: CSASGRQPTYEQYF
v_gene: TRBV2; j_gene: TRBJ1-6; CDR3aa: CASQGWSYNSPLHF
v_gene: TRBV29-1; j_gene: TRBJ2-1; CDR3aa: CSVEGEGGSSYNEQFF
v_gene: TRBV2; j_gene: TRBJ1-2; CDR3aa: CASSEVEQIFNYGYTF
v_gene: TRBV20-1; j_gene: TRBJ2-6; CDR3aa: CSARDAGFPSGPNVLTF
v_gene: TRBV20-1; j_gene: NA; CDR3aa: CSATDGGYDEQYF
v_gene: TRBV13; j_gene: TRBJ2-3; CDR3aa: CASSPGRRGGTDTQYF
v_gene: TRBV6-2/TRBV6-3; j_gene: TRBJ2-7; CDR3aa: CASSYSAGAYKQYF
v_gene: TRBV20-1; j_gene: TRBJ1-2; CDR3aa: CSARAGFNYGYTF
v_gene: TRBV29-1; j_gene: TRBJ2-5; CDR3aa: CSVVYPTSSLQETQYF
v_gene: TRBV6-5; j_gene: TRBJ1-4; CDR3aa: CASRDWRGNSEKLFF
v_gene: TRBV5-1; j_gene: TRBJ2-5; CDR3aa: CASSLGLDVVETQYF
v_gene: TRBV20-1; j_gene: TRBJ2-7; CDR3aa: CSAGGIGEQYF
v_gene: TRBV7-3; j_gene: TRBJ2-1; CDR3aa: CASSPQGDVDEQFF
v_gene: TRBV2; j_gene: TRBJ2-4; CDR3aa: CASSGLGIHIQYF
v_gene: TRBV29-1; j_gene: TRBJ1-2; CDR3aa: CSVDGLTGGNYGYTF
v_gene: TRBV14; j_gene: NA; CDR3aa: CASSQLAESYEQYF
v_gene: TRBV10-3; j_gene: TRBJ2-3; CDR3aa: CATAGGSTGTQYF
v_gene: TRBV28; j_gene: TRBJ2-7; CDR3aa: CASSLLDSYEQYF
v_gene: TRBV20-1; j_gene: TRBJ2-1; CDR3aa: CSAREQTSYNEQFF
v_gene: TRBV6-4; j_gene: TRBJ2-7; CDR3aa: CASSDSSQGRELDYEQYF
v_gene: TRBV20-1; j_gene: TRBJ2-1; CDR3aa: CSASGGAREQFF
v_gene: TRBV4-3; j_gene: TRBJ2-5; CDR3aa: CASSQEFVASVLPETQYF
v_gene: TRBV6-5; j_gene: TRBJ2-1; CDR3aa: CASRRAGGEYNEQFF
v_gene: TRBV20-1; j_gene: TRBJ2-7; CDR3aa: CSGADTYEQYF
v_gene: TRBV6-5; j_gene: TRBJ2-5; CDR3aa: CASSYSIWASGGEETQYF
v_gene: TRBV7-2; j_gene: TRBJ1-1; CDR3aa: CASSLRASTEAFF
v_gene: TRBV7-2; j_gene: TRBJ2-3; CDR3aa: CASSSQGASGLYTQYF